A selection of T cell receptor beta chains follows, all from one sample in a study of T cells in Graves' hyperthyroidism and ophthalmopathy. TCRdb called the multiplex PCR reads again in MiXCR, with one record for every CDR3 protein. Of a few hundred thousand distinct CDR3 sequences in the sample, roughly 15% were seen once. The sequenced material came from blood. These receptor sequences come from a woman aged 18-29 years with Graves' hyperthyroidism. Each CDR3 is given with its conserved first and last residue. Each record gives: V gene, J gene, clone size, D gene, CDR3 DNA, CDR3 protein. D genes are given only for firm matches. Clone size appears in some rows only: once, few, many, or a class for an expanded clone.

>TRBV2|TRBJ2-5|-|TRBD2
TGTGCCAGCAGTAATGCGGGCCACCGAGCGGGAGGTGAGACCCAGTACTTC
CASSNAGHRAGGETQYF
>TRBV18|TRBJ2-7|many|TRBD1
TGTGCCAGCAGCCCGGGACAGGGGGCTTACGAGCAGTACTTC
CASSPGQGAYEQYF
>TRBV7-9|TRBJ1-2|once|-
TGTGCCAGCAGCTCGGGACCGGCGAGTTTGGGCTACACCTTC
CASSSGPASLGYTF
>TRBV28|TRBJ1-2|many|-
TGTGCCAGCAGTTTTGGAGGGGATGGCTACACCTTC
CASSFGGDGYTF
>TRBV6-1|TRBJ1-6|few|-
TGTGCCAGCAGAGAATCGAAGGGTGTCGATTCACCCCTCCACTTT
CASRESKGVDSPLHF
>TRBV27|TRBJ2-7|many|-
TGTGCCAGCAGTCTGACTAGATCCTACGAGCAGTACTTC
CASSLTRSYEQYF
>TRBV12-3/TRBV12-4|TRBJ1-3|many|-
TGTGCCAGCAGCCCGAACTTGCGCGGTAGAAGAAACACCATATATTTT
CASSPNLRGRRNTIYF
>TRBV7-9|TRBJ2-3|-|TRBD2
TGTGCCAGCAGCTTCCAAATTAGCGGGAGAGCTACAGATACGCAGTATTTT
CASSFQISGRATDTQYF
>TRBV28|TRBJ2-2|many|-
TGTGCCAGCAGTCGCAGGGCCTCAAACACCGGGGAGCTGTTTTTT
CASSRRASNTGELFF
>TRBV25-1|TRBJ1-2|-|-
TGTGCCAGCAGTGATATTGAGGACTATGGCTACACCTTC
CASSDIEDYGYTF
>TRBV5-5|TRBJ2-7|few|-
TGTGCCAGCAGCTTGTTTCCGGGAACGGACGAGCAGTACTTC
CASSLFPGTDEQYF
>TRBV27|TRBJ2-1|-|-
TGTGCCAGCAGTTTTGACCCCTACAATGAGCAGTTCTTC
CASSFDPYNEQFF
>TRBV7-2|TRBJ1-5|many|-
TGTGCCAGCAGCGGGCAGGGTGGCCAGCCCCAGCATTTT
CASSGQGGQPQHF
>TRBV20-1|TRBJ1-1|-|-
TGCAGTGCTAGAGCGTGGGACACTGAAGCTTTCTTT
CSARAWDTEAFF
>TRBV9|TRBJ1-4|-|-
TGTGCCAGCAGCCCCCGGTGGGATAATGAAAAACTGTTTTTT
CASSPRWDNEKLFF
>TRBV2|TRBJ2-7|many|-
TGTGCCAGCAGTCCCGGGACTGGTAACTACGAGCAGTACTTC
CASSPGTGNYEQYF
>TRBV20-1|TRBJ2-3|many|-
TGCAGTGCTAGAGAACAGGATTTCAGAAACACAGATACGCAGTATTTT
CSAREQDFRNTDTQYF
>TRBV6-1|TRBJ2-3|many|TRBD2
TGTGCCAGCAGTACACGGACTAGCGGGAGTGGAGATACGCAGTATTTT
CASSTRTSGSGDTQYF
>TRBV7-2|TRBJ2-7|few|TRBD2
TGTGCCAGCAGCACGCCGGGACTAGCGGGAGGGCATAAGGAGCAGTACTTC
CASSTPGLAGGHKEQYF
>TRBV9|TRBJ2-3|-|-
TGTGCCAGCAGCGTAGTAGGGGAGGTTGGCACAGATACGCAGTATTTT
CASSVVGEVGTDTQYF
>TRBV2|TRBJ2-3|many|-
TGTGCCAGCAGTAGGGACTCGCCCCTCACAGATACGCAGTATTTT
CASSRDSPLTDTQYF
>TRBV5-1|TRBJ2-1|few|TRBD2
TGCGCCAGCAGCTTGGTCGTGACTAGCGGAAGACAGACCTACAATGAGCAGTTCTTC
CASSLVVTSGRQTYNEQFF
>TRBV3-1|TRBJ2-7|many|TRBD1
TGTGCCAGCAGCCCACGTGGGGGACAGGGGGTCAACGAGCAGTACTTC
CASSPRGGQGVNEQYF
>TRBV11-1|TRBJ2-1|many|TRBD2
TGTGCCAGCAGCCCCCTCGTAGCGGGAGGGGGGAATGAGCAGTTCTTC
CASSPLVAGGGNEQFF
>TRBV12-3/TRBV12-4|TRBJ2-7|-|-
TGTGCCAGCAGTTTAGATCTCGAGCAGTACTTC
CASSLDLEQYF
>TRBV7-3|TRBJ1-3|-|-
TGTGCCAGCAGCACAAGTGGAGAGGCTGGAAACACCATATATTTT
CASSTSGEAGNTIYF
>TRBV20-1|TRBJ2-5|many|-
TGCAGTGCTAGAGATGAGGGTGCGACCCAGTACTTC
CSARDEGATQYF
>TRBV19|TRBJ2-1|-|-
TGTGCCAGTAGCTCAACAGGGTACTCCTACAATGAGCAGTTCTTC
CASSSTGYSYNEQFF
>TRBV30|TRBJ2-7|many|-
TGTGCCTGGAGTGGAAAACTAGACTCCTACGAGCAGTACTTC
CAWSGKLDSYEQYF
>TRBV20-1|TRBJ2-2|few|-
TGCAGTGCTACACGGACAGAAGGGCCCGGGGAGCTGTTTTTT
CSATRTEGPGELFF
>TRBV28|TRBJ1-1|many|-
TGTGCCAGCAGCCCTCAACAGGGACATGGGGGAGGTATAGCTTTCTTT
CASSPQQGHGGGIAFF
>TRBV18|TRBJ1-3|-|-
TGTGCCAGCTCACCACTTGAGGGATTCTCTGGAAACACCATATATTTT
CASSPLEGFSGNTIYF
>TRBV10-2|TRBJ1-5|-|-
TGCGCCAGCAGTGAGTCCCAGGGAAAGCAGCCCCAGCATTTT
CASSESQGKQPQHF
>TRBV5-4|TRBJ2-3|few|-
TGTGCCAGCAGCCCCCCGGCTGGATCGGGTACGCAGTATTTT
CASSPPAGSGTQYF
>TRBV2|TRBJ1-5|many|-
TGTGCCAGCAGTTTCCCCCGCGGGAGCAATCAGCCCCAGCATTTT
CASSFPRGSNQPQHF
>TRBV19|TRBJ2-7|few|TRBD2
TGTGCCAGTAGCGCCGTTCGGGGAGGGGAGCAGTACTTC
CASSAVRGGEQYF
>TRBV19|TRBJ1-5|many|TRBD1
TGTGCCAGTAGTCTAAACAGGGGGGGTCAGCCCCAGCATTTT
CASSLNRGGQPQHF
>TRBV11-2|TRBJ2-1|many|-
TGTGCCAGCAGCTTTATCACAGGGCTCTATGAGCAGTTCTTC
CASSFITGLYEQFF
>TRBV12-3/TRBV12-4|TRBJ1-1|many|-
TGTGCCAGCAGCCCGGACACTTGGAACACTGAAGCTTTCTTT
CASSPDTWNTEAFF
>TRBV20-1|TRBJ1-2|-|-
TGCAGTGCTAGCAGGGGTGACTATGGCTACACCTTC
CSASRGDYGYTF
>TRBV2|TRBJ1-1|many|-
TGTGCCAGCAGTAACAACAGGGCGAACACTGAAGCTTTCTTT
CASSNNRANTEAFF
>TRBV11-1|TRBJ2-2|many|TRBD2
TGTGCCAGCAGCTTAGCCTTGACTAGCCGGGACACCGGGGAGCTGTTTTTT
CASSLALTSRDTGELFF